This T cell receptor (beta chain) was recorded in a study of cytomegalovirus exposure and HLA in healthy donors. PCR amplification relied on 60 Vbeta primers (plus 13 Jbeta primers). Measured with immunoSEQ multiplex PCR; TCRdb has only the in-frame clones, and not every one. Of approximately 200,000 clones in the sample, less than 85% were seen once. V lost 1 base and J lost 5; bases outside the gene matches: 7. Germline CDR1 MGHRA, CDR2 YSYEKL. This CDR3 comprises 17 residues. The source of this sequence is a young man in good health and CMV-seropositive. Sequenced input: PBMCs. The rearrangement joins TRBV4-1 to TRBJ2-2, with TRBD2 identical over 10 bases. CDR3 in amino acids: CASSQVSGLADTGELFF. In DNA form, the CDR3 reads TGCGCCAGCAGCCAAGTATCAGGACTAGCGGATACCGGGGAGCTGTTTTTT.